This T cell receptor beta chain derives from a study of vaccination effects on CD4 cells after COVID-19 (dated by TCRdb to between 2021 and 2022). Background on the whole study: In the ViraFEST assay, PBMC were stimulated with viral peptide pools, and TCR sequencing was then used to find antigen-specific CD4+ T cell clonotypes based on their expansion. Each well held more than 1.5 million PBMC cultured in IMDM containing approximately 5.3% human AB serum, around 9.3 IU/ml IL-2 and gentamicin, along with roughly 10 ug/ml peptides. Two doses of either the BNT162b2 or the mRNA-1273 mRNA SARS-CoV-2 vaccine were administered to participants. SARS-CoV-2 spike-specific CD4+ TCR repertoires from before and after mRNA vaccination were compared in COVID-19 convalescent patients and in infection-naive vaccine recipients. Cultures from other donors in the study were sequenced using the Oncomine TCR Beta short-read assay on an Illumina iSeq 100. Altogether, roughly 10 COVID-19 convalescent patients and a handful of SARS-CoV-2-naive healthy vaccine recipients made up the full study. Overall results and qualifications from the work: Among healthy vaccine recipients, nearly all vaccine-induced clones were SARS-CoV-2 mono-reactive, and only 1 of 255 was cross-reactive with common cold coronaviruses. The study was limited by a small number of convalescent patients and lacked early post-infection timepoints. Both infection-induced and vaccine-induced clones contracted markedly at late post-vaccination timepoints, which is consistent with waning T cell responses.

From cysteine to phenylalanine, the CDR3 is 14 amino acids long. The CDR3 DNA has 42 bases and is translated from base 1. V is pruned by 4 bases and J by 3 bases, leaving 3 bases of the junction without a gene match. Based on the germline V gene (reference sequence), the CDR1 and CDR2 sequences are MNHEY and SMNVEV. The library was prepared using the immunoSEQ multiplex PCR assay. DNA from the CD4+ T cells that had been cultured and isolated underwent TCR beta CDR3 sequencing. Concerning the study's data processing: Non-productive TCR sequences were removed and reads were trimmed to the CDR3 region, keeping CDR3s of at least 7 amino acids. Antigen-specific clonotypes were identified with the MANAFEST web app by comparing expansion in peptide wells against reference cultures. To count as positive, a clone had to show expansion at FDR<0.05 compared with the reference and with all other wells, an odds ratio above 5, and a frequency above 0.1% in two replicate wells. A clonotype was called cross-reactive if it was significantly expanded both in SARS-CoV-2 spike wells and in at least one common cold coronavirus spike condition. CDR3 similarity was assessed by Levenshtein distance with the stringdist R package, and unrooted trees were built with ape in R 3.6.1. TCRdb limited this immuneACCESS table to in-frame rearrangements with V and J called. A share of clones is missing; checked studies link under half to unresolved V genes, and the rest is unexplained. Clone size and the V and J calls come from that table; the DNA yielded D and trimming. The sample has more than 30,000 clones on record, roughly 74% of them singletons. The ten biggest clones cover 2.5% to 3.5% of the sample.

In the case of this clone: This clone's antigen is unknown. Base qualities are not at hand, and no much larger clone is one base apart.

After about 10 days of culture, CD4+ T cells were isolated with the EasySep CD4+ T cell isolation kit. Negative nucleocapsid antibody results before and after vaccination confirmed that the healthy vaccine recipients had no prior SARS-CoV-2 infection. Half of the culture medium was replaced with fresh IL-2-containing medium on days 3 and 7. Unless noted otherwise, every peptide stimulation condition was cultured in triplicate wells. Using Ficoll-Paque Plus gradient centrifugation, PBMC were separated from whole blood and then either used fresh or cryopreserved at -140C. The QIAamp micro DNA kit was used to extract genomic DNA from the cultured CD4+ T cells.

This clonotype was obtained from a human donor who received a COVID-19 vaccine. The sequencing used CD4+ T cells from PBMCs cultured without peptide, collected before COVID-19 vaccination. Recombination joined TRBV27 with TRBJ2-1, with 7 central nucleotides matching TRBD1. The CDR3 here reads CASSSDRDYNEQFF. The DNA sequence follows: TGTGCCAGCAGTTCCGACAGGGACTACAATGAGCAGTTCTTC.